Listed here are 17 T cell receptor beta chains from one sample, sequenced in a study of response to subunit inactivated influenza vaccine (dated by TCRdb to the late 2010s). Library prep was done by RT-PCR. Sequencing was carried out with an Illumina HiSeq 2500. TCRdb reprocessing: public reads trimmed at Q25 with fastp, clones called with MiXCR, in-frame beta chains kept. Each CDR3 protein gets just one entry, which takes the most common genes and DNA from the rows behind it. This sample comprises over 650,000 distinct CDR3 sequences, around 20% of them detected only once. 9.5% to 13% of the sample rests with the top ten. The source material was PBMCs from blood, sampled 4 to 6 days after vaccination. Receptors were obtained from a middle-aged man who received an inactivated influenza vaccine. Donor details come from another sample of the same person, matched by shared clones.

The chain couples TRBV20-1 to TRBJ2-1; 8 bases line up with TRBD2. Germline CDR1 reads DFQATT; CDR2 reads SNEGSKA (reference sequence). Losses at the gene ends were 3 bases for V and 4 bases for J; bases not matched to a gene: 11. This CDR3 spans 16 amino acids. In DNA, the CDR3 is TGCAGTGCTAGCCCGCTGCGGCCTAGCGGGTACAATGAGCAGTTCTTC. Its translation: CSASPLRPSGYNEQFF.

The CDR3 loop reads CASSLGLRRADTEAFF. The CDR3, as DNA: TGTGCCAGCAGCTTGGGCTTGCGCAGGGCGGACACTGAAGCTTTCTTT. The chain joins TRBV5-5 to TRBJ1-1; D might be TRBD1 (5 bases). The V gene's germline CDR1 is SGHKS and CDR2 YYEKEE (reference sequence). The CDR3 has 16 amino acids. V was clipped by 0 bases and J by 3 bases, with 15 bases between them. The whole variable domain, filled in from reference TRBV5-5 and TRBJ1-1, reads DAGVTQSPTHLIKTRGQQVTLRCSPISGHKSVSWYQQVLGQGPQFIFQYYEKEERGRGNFPDRFSARQFPNYSSELNVNALLLGDSALYLCASSLGLRRADTEAFFGQGTRLTVV.

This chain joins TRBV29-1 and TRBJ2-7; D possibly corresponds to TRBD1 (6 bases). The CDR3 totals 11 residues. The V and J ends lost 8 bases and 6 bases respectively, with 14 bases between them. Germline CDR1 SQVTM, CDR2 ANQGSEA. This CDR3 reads CSFRRGGEQYF. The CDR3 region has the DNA TGCAGCTTCCGCAGGGGCGGCGAGCAGTACTTC.

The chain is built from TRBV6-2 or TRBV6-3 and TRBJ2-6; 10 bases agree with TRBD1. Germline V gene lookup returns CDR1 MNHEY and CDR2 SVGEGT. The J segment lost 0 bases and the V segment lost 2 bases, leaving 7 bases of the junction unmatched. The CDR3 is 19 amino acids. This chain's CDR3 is CASSYLDRGRASGANVLTF. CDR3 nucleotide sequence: TGTGCCAGCAGTTACCTCGACAGGGGGCGCGCCTCTGGGGCCAACGTCCTGACTTTC.

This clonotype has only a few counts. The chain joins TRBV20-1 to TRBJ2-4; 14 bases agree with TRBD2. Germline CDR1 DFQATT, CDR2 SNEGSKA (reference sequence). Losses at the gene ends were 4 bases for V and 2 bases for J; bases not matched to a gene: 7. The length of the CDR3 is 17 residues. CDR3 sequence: CSATGTSGGSSKNIQYF. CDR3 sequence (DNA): TGCAGTGCTACGGGGACTAGCGGGGGTTCGTCCAAAAACATTCAGTACTTC.

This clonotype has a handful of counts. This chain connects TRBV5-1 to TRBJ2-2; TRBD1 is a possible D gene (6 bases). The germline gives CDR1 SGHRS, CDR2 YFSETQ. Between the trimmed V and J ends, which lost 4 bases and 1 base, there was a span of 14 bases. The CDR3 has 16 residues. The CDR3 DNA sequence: TGCGCCAGCAGCATCCAAACAGGGAAGAACACCGGGGAGCTGTTTTTT. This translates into CASSIQTGKNTGELFF.

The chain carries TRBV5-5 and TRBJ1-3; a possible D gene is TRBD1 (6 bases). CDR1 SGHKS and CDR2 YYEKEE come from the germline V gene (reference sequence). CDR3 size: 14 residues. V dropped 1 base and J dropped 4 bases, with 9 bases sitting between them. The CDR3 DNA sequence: TGTGCCAGCAGCTTGACAGGGAGGGGAAACACCATATATTTT. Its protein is CASSLTGRGNTIYF.

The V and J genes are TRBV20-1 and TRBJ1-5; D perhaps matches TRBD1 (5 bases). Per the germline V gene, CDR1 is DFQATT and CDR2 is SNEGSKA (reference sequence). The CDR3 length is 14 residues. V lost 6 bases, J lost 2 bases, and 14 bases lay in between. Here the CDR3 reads CSAETAQGNQPQHF. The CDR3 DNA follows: TGCAGTGCCGAGACAGCGCAGGGCAATCAGCCCCAGCATTTT.

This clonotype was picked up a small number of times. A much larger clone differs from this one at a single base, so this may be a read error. The CDR3 here is CSVVLNTGELFF. The CDR3 DNA reads TGCAGCGTTGTCCTGAACACCGGGGAGCTGTTTTTT. V is TRBV29-1 and J is TRBJ2-2; D is uncertain. The CDR3 runs 12 residues. Trimming pared 4 bases from V and 1 base from J, leaving 4 bases between. In germline, CDR1 is SQVTM, CDR2 ANQGSEA.

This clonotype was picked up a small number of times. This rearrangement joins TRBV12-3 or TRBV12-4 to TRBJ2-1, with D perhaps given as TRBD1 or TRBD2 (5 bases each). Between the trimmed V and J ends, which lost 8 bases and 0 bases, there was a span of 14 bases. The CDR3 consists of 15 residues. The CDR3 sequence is CASAGGRDSYNEQFF. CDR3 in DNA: TGTGCCAGCGCTGGGGGAAGAGACTCCTACAATGAGCAGTTCTTC.

For the CDR3, the DNA is TGTGCCAGCAGCCAAGAAATCGAGACAGCGAGATCCTATGGCTACACCTTC. Translation: CASSQEIETARSYGYTF. The chain has TRBV3-1 and TRBJ1-2; tentative D call: TRBD1 (5 bases). Deletions cut 0 bases from V and 4 bases from J, with 18 bases between. CDR1 is LGHDT, CDR2 YNNKEL, per germline (reference sequence). The CDR3 is 17 amino acids.

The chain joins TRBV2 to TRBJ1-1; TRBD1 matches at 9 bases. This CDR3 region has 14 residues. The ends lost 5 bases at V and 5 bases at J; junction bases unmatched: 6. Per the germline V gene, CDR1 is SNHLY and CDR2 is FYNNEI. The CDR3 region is CASSTDRGRTEAFF. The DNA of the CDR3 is TGTGCCAGCAGTACTGACAGGGGGAGGACTGAAGCTTTCTTT.

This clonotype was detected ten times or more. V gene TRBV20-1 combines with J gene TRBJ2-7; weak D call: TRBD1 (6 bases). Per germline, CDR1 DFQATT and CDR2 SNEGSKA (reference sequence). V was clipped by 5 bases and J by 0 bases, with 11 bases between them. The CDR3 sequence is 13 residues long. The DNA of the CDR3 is TGCAGTGCTGGACAGACCAACTCCTACGAGCAGTACTTC. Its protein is CSAGQTNSYEQYF.

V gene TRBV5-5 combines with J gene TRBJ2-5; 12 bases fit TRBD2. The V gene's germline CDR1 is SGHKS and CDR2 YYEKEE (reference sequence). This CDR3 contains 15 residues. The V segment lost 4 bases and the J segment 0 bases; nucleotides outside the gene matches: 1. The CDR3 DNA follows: TGTGCCAGCAGCAGGACTAGCGGGGACCAAGAGACCCAGTACTTC. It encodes CASSRTSGDQETQYF.

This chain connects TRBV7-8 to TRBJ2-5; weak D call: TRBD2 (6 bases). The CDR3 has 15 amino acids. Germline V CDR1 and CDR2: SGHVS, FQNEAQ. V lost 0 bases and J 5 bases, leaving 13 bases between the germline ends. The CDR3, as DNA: TGTGCCAGCAGCTTAGCCCGGGCGGGGTACGAGACCCAGTACTTC. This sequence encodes CASSLARAGYETQYF. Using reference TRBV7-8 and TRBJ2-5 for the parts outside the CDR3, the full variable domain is GAGVSQSPRYKVAKRGQDVALRCDPISGHVSLFWYQQALGQGPEFLTYFQNEAQLDKSGLPSDRFFAERPEGSVSTLKIQRTQQEDSAVYLCASSLARAGYETQYFGPGTRLLVL.

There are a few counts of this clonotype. The CDR3 sequence is CASSSRTSGSGEQFF. The DNA for the CDR3 is TGTGCCAGCAGCTCTAGGACTAGCGGGAGCGGTGAGCAGTTCTTC. The J gene is TRBJ2-1, the V gene TRBV7-6; 13 bases are a match to TRBD2. Trimming took 4 bases from V and 9 from J; bases not matched to a gene: 6. Germline assignment: CDR1 SGHVS and CDR2 FNYEAQ. The CDR3 totals 15 residues. The entire variable domain, with the rest obtained from reference TRBV7-6 and TRBJ2-1, is as follows: GAGVSQSPRYKVTKRGQDVALRCDPISGHVSLYWYRQALGQGPEFLTYFNYEAQQDKSGLPNDRFSAERPEGSISTLTIQRTEQRDSAMYRCASSSRTSGSGEQFFGPGTRLTVL.

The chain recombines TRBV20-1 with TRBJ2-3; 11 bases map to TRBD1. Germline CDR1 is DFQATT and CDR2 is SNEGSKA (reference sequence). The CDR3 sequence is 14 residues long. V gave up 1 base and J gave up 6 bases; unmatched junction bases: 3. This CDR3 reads CSARARTGGDTQYF. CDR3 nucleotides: TGCAGTGCTAGAGCGAGGACAGGGGGCGATACGCAGTATTTT.